This T cell receptor beta chain was sequenced in a study of T-cell memory formation after mild COVID-19. The CDR3 loop spans 14 amino acids. The trim removed 6 bases at V and 6 bases at J, leaving 10 bases unmatched. From germline, CDR1 is ENHRY and CDR2 SYGVKD. The 5'RACE method, run with constant-segment primers, produced TCR alpha and TCR beta cDNA libraries (carrying sample barcodes and UMIs). From the 5' RACE reads, TCRdb called clonotypes with MiXCR, one entry per CDR3 protein. The sample lists some 43,000 distinct CDR3 sequences; 6% to 6.5% were seen once. At least ten counts were recorded for this clonotype.

The clonotype was recovered from an adult who had mild COVID-19 (a few samples of this study predate the infection). Cell type and time point are not known. This rearrangement joins TRBV10-3 to TRBJ2-7, with 8 bases identical to TRBD2. The specimen sequenced was PBMCs or a T cell subset sorted from them (not recorded which). The CDR3 DNA is TGTGCCATCAGCCCCGCGGGGGGCCGCCTCGAGCAGTACTTC. This sequence encodes CAISPAGGRLEQYF.